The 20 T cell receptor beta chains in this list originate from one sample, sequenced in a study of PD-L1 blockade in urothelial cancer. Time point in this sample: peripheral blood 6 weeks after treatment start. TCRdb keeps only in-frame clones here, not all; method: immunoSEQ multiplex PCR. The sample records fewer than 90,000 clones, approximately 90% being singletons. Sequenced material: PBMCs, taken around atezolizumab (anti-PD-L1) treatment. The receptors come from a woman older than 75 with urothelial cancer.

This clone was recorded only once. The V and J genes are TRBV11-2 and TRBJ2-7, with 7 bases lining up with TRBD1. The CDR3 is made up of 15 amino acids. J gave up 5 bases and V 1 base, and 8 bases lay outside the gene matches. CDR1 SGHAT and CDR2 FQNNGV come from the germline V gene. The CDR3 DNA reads TGTGCCAGCAGCTTAGTTTGGACAGGTGGTCACGAGCAGTACTTC. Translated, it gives CASSLVWTGGHEQYF. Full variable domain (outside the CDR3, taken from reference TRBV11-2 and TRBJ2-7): EAGVAQSPRYKIIEKRQSVAFWCNPISGHATLYWYQQILGQGPKLLIQFQNNGVVDDSQLPKDRFSAERLKGVDSTLKIQPAKLEDSAVYLCASSLVWTGGHEQYFGPGTRLTVT.

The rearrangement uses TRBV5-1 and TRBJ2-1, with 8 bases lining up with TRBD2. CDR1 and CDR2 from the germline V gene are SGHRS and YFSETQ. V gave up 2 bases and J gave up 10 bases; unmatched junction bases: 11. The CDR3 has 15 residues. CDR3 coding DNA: TGCGCCAGCAGCTTTAACGGGGGGGACCTCCGGGAGCAGTTCTTC. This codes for CASSFNGGDLREQFF.

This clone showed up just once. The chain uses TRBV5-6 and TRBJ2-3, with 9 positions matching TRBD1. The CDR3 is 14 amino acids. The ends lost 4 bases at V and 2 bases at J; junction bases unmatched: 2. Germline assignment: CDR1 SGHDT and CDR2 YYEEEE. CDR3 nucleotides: TGTGCCAGCAGCCAACAGGGGGCCACAGATACGCAGTATTTT. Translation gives CASSQQGATDTQYF.

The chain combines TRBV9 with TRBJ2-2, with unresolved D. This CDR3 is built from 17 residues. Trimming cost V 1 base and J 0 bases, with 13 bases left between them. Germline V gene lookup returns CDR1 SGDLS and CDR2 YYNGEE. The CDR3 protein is CASSVNFKQANTGELFF. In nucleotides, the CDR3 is TGTGCCAGCAGCGTAAACTTTAAGCAGGCGAACACCGGGGAGCTGTTTTTT. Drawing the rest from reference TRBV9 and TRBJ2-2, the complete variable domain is DSGVTQTPKHLITATGQRVTLRCSPRSGDLSVYWYQQSLDQGLQFLIQYYNGEERAKGNILERFSAQQFPDLHSELNLSSLELGDSALYFCASSVNFKQANTGELFFGEGSRLTVL.

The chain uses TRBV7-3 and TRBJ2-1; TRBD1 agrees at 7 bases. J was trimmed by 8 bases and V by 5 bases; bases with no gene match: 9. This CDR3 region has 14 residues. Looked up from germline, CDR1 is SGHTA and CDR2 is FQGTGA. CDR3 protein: CASSEGIGGDEQFF. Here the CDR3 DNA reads TGTGCCAGCAGCGAAGGAATAGGGGGCGATGAGCAGTTCTTC.

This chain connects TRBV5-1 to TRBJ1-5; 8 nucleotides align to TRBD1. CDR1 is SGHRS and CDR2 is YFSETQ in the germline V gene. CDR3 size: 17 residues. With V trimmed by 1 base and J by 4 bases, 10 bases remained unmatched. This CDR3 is CASSLFPGQGGNQPQHF. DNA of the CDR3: TGCGCCAGCAGCTTGTTTCCTGGACAGGGTGGGAATCAGCCCCAGCATTTT.

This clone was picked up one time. The CDR3: CASRWAGGHNQPQHF. In DNA, the CDR3 is TGTGCCAGCAGGTGGGCAGGGGGGCACAATCAGCCCCAGCATTTT. This chain uses TRBV2 with TRBJ1-5; 7 positions agree with TRBD1. With V trimmed by 6 bases and J by 3 bases, 8 bases remained unmatched. Looked up from germline, CDR1 is SNHLY and CDR2 is FYNNEI. The CDR3 spans 15 residues.

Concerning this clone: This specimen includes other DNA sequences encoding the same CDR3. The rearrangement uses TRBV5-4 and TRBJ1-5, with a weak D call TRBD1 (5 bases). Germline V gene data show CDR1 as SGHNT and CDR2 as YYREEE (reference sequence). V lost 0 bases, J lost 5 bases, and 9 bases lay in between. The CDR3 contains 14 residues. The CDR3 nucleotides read TGTGCCAGCAGCTTGGGCGGAGGGGATCAGCCCCAGCATTTT. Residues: CASSLGGGDQPQHF. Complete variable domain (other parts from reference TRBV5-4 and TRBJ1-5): ETGVTQSPTHLIKTRGQQVTLRCSSQSGHNTVSWYQQALGQGPQFIFQYYREEENGRGNFPPRFSGLQFPNYSSELNVNALELDDSALYLCASSLGGGDQPQHFGDGTRLSIL.

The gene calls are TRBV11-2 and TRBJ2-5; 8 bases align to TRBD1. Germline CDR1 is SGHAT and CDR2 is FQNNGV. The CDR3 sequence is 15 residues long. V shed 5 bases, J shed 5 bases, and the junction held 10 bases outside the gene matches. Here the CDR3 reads CASSPRTGLRETQYF. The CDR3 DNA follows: TGTGCCAGCAGCCCCCGGACAGGGTTGAGGGAGACCCAGTACTTC. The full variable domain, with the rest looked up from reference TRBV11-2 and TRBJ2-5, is EAGVAQSPRYKIIEKRQSVAFWCNPISGHATLYWYQQILGQGPKLLIQFQNNGVVDDSQLPKDRFSAERLKGVDSTLKIQPAKLEDSAVYLCASSPRTGLRETQYFGPGTRLLVL.

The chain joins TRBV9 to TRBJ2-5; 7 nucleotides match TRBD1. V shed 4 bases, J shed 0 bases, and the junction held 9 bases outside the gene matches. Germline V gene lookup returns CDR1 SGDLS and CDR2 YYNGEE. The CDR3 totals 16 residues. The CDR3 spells CASSLRHRGNQETQYF. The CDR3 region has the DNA TGTGCCAGCAGCCTAAGGCACAGGGGAAACCAAGAGACCCAGTACTTC.

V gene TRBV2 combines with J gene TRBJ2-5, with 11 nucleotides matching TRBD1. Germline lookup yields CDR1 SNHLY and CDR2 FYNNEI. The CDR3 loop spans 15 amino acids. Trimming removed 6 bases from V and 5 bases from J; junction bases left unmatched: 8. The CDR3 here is CASRGLGTGGETQYF. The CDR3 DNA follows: TGTGCCAGCAGGGGGCTCGGGACAGGGGGTGAGACCCAGTACTTC. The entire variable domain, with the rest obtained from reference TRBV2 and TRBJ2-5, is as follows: EPEVTQTPSHQVTQMGQEVILRCVPISNHLYFYWYRQILGQKVEFLVSFYNNEISEKSEIFDDQFSVERPDGSNFTLKIRSTKLEDSAMYFCASRGLGTGGETQYFGPGTRLLVL.

The CDR3 spells CASSPTSGSYTGELFF. CDR3 nucleotide sequence: TGTGCCAGTAGTCCGACTAGCGGGAGCTACACCGGGGAGCTGTTTTTT. The chain carries TRBV19 and TRBJ2-2, with 12 positions matching TRBD2. With 5 bases clipped from V and 3 bases from J, the junction kept 4 bases outside the gene matches. Germline V gene sequence: CDR1 LNHDA, CDR2 SQIVND (reference sequence). CDR3 length equals 16 residues.

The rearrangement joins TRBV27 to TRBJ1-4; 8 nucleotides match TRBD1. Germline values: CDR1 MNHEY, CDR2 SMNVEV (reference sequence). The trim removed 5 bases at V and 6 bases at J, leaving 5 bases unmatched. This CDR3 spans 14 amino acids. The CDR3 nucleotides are TGTGCCAGCAGTCTCGGACAGGGTTATGAAAAACTGTTTTTT. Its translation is CASSLGQGYEKLFF.

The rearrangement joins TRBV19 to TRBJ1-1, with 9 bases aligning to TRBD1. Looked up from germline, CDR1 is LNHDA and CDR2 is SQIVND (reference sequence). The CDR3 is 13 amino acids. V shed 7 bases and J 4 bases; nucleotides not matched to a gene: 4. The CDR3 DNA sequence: TGTGCCAGTACCTGGGACAGGGTCACTGAAGCTTTCTTT. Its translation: CASTWDRVTEAFF.

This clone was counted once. CDR3 in DNA: TGCGCCAGCAGCTTGGAGGCAGGGACTAACTATGGCTACACCTTC. Its protein product is CASSLEAGTNYGYTF. The chain is built from TRBV5-1 and TRBJ1-2, with a tentative D call TRBD1 (5 bases). V was pared by 0 bases and J by 0 bases, with 9 bases between. CDR1 and CDR2 from the germline V gene are SGHRS and YFSETQ. The CDR3 sequence is 15 residues long. The entire variable domain, with the rest obtained from reference TRBV5-1 and TRBJ1-2, is as follows: KAGVTQTPRYLIKTRGQQVTLSCSPISGHRSVSWYQQTPGQGLQFLFEYFSETQRNKGNFPGRFSGRQFSNSRSEMNVSTLELGDSALYLCASSLEAGTNYGYTFGSGTRLTVV.

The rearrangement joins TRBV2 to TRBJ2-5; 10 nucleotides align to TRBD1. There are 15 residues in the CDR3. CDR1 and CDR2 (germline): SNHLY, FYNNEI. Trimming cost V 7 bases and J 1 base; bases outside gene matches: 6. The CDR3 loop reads CASTWDRGGQETQYF. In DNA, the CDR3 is TGTGCCAGCACCTGGGACAGGGGAGGCCAAGAGACCCAGTACTTC.

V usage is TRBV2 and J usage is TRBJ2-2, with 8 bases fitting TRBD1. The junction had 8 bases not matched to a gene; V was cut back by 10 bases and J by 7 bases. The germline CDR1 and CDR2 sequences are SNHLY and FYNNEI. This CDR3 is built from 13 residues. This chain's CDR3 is CATGQGLLGELFF. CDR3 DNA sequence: TGTGCCACCGGACAGGGCCTTCTCGGGGAGCTGTTTTTT.

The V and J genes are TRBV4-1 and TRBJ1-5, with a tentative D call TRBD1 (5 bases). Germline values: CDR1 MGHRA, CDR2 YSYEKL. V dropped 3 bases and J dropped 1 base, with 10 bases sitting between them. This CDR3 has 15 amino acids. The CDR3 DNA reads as TGCGCCAGCAGCCACAGGGTCGCGAGCAATCAGCCCCAGCATTTT. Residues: CASSHRVASNQPQHF.

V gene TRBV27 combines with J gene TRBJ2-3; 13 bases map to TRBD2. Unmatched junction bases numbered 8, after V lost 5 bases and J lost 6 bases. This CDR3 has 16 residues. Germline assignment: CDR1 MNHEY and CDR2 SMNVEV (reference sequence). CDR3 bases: TGTGCCAGCAGTCCCCGGACTAGCGGGAGTTCGGATACGCAGTATTTT. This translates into CASSPRTSGSSDTQYF.

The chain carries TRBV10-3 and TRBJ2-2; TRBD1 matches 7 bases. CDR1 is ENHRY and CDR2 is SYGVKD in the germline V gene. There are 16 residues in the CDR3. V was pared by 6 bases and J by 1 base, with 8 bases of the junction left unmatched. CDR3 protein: CAISQQGNKNTGELFF. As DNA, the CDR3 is TGTGCCATCAGCCAACAGGGGAATAAGAACACCGGGGAGCTGTTTTTT.